The 4 T cell receptor beta chains below come from one sample, sequenced in a study of blood T cells in healthy people across ages. With a J-beta primer mix and a sample-barcoded 5' primer, a second PCR ran 7 to 11 cycles. One entry per CDR3 protein results from TCRdb running MiXCR on the 5' RACE reads. The data contain some 1.5 million distinct CDR3 sequences, about 28% of them singletons. The sequencing input was blood. These receptors all stem from a woman aged 30 to 39 in good health.

In this sample, this clonotype turned up a few times. The genes are TRBV21-1 and TRBJ2-3; TRBD2 is the table's D call, not checked against the DNA. TRBV21-1 is a documented pseudogene. The CDR3 length is 19 residues. CDR3 DNA: TGTGCCAGCAGCAAAGATGTAAGGTTCGGCGGGAGTCACACAGATACGCAGTATTTT. Protein: CASSKDVRFGGSHTDTQYF.

This clonotype was seen more than once but under ten times. The rearrangement joins TRBV6-1 to TRBJ2-3, with TRBD1 identical over 8 bases. This CDR3 contains 13 residues. Germline CDR1 MNHNS, CDR2 SASEGT. Trimming took 5 bases from V and 4 from J; bases not matched to a gene: 2. The CDR3 loop reads CASSQGAPDTQYF. DNA for the CDR3: TGTGCCAGCAGTCAGGGGGCTCCAGATACGCAGTATTTT.

Note on this clonotype: This may come from a read error, since a much larger clone is one base off. The rearrangement joins TRBV4-2 to TRBJ2-1; a possible D gene is TRBD2 (6 bases). From germline, CDR1 is LGHNA and CDR2 YNFKEQ. The CDR3 contains 16 residues. V was pared by 3 bases and J by 2 bases, with 14 bases between. CDR3 bases: TGTGCCAGCAGCCACTCGGACGGGGGAGCCTACAATGAGCAGTTCTTC. It is translated as CASSHSDGGAYNEQFF.

The V call is TRBV29-1, the J call TRBJ1-1; the D gene is possibly TRBD1 (5 bases). V lost 6 bases and J lost 0, with 8 bases in between. CDR3 length: 12 amino acids. CDR1 is SQVTM and CDR2 is ANQGSEA in the germline V gene. CDR3 in amino acids: CSVRGVNTEAFF. In DNA form, the CDR3 reads TGCAGCGTCCGGGGGGTGAACACTGAAGCTTTCTTT.